Reported below is one TCR beta chain. This clonotype was seen a few times. The antigen this receptor binds is unknown. Base quality data are lacking; no much larger clone is found one base away. Here V drops 6 bases and J drops 0 bases, and the junction holds 10 bases not matched to any gene. Counted from cysteine to phenylalanine, this CDR3 has 16 amino acids. Only the CDR3 DNA stays, 48 bases, in frame from base 1. The data stem from a study of T-cell memory formation after mild COVID-19 (dated by TCRdb to the early 2020s). In the study overall: Most TCR sequence clusters were specific to one of the two donors. Longitudinal TCRalpha and TCRbeta repertoire sequencing tracked T-cell clones expanding and contracting after mild COVID-19 in a couple of donors. The cohort comprised two young, previously healthy adult volunteers, one female and one male.

Here is what the overall study found, with its caveats: SARS-CoV-2 specificity was not confirmed for the second-wave clones peaking on day 37. Clones that contracted from day 15 to 85 showed balanced CD4/CD8 phenotypes, whereas a second wave of clones that expanded from day 15 to 37 leaned towards CD4+. Some responding clones were detected in pre-infection memory, which suggested that pre-existing cross-reactive memory T cells had joined the SARS-CoV-2 response. Contracting CD4+ clones turned up mainly in the CM and EM memory subsets, whereas EMRA was where CD8+ clones were enriched. Only two mild cases were covered by the study, and larger cohorts that include severe cases with pre-infection samples were considered necessary.

PBMCs were isolated by Ficoll-Paque density gradient centrifugation. The data were produced on an Illumina NovaSeq 6000. TCRalpha and TCRbeta cDNA libraries were constructed by 5'RACE with constant-segment primers, with sample barcodes and unique molecular identifiers being introduced. Trizol reagent was used to extract RNA from every sample. Libraries were amplified in two PCR steps, with a second sample barcode and Illumina TruSeq adapters added in the second step. Sequencing of libraries was performed on an Illumina NovaSeq with 2 x 150 bp paired-end reads. The authors processed their data as follows. Demultiplexing of reads and collapsing into UMI-guided consensus sequences were performed with migec v1.2.7. Using mixcr v2.1.11, UMI consensuses were aligned to TRA and TRB V and J templates and then assembled into clonotypes. A clonotype was counted as expanded or contracted only if both edgeR and NoisET called the change significant, with noise models trained on biological replicates. For edgeR calls, the thresholds were a false discovery rate-adjusted p below 0.01 and a log2 fold-change of 1. PCA with hierarchical clustering of max-normalized trajectories of the 1000 most abundant clonotypes was used as exploratory dynamics analysis. Separately sequenced CD4+ and CD8+ repertoires were used to assign the CD4 or CD8 phenotype of responding clones. TCRdb passed the public sequencing reads through fastp at Q25 and MiXCR, retaining productive beta sequences. Each record represents a unique CDR3 protein, reported with the most common genes and DNA among its rows. TCRdb's processing, not the study's, gives the V and J calls here. In this sample the table shows about 180,000 distinct CDR3 sequences, 15% to 20% of which occur a single time. Together, the top ten hold around 1.9% of the sample.

This receptor chain uses TRBV12-3 or TRBV12-4 and TRBJ1-1, with 7 junctional bases fitting TRBD1. Specimen: PBMCs or a T cell subset sorted from them (not recorded which). This sequence was found in an adult woman who had mild COVID-19 (a few samples of this study predate the infection). The sample titles of this study are shuffled in the database, so cell type and time point are left out; the donor was told from shared clones. Here the CDR3 is given as CASSKTTGQLNTEAFF. The DNA sequence reads TGTGCCAGCAGCAAAACAACGGGACAGCTGAACACTGAAGCTTTCTTT.